The 32 T cell receptor beta chains below all came from one sample that was sequenced in a study of shared clonotypes between healthy human individuals. The protocol was immunoSEQ multiplex PCR, while the TCRdb copy is restricted to in-frame clones and leaves out a portion. The data contain some 360,000 clones, around four fifths of them singletons. Sequenced sample: memory CD4+ T cells sorted from blood. Subset reported: CD45RA-negative fraction. These receptors all come from a man in his thirties or forties in good health.

The V call is TRBV11-2, the J call TRBJ2-7, with 7 bases aligning to TRBD2. The ends lost 5 bases at V and 0 bases at J; junction bases unmatched: 10. This CDR3 spans 16 amino acids. CDR1 SGHAT and CDR2 FQNNGV come from the germline V gene. Written as DNA, the CDR3 is TGTGCCAGCAGCAATCCGACTAGCTGGAGCTCCTACGAGCAGTACTTC. It translates to CASSNPTSWSSYEQYF.

This clone occurred many times. The J gene is TRBJ2-3, the V gene TRBV5-1; D is perhaps TRBD2 (6 bases). CDR3 length: 16 residues. Trimming removed 3 bases from V and 0 bases from J, with 14 bases in between. Germline CDR1 reads SGHRS; CDR2 reads YFSETQ. Here the CDR3 reads CASSSGTDTSTDTQYF. The CDR3 nucleotides read TGCGCCAGCAGCTCGGGGACTGATACTAGCACAGATACGCAGTATTTT. Drawing the rest from reference TRBV5-1 and TRBJ2-3, the complete variable domain is KAGVTQTPRYLIKTRGQQVTLSCSPISGHRSVSWYQQTPGQGLQFLFEYFSETQRNKGNFPGRFSGRQFSNSRSEMNVSTLELGDSALYLCASSSGTDTSTDTQYFGPGTRLTVL.

The rearrangement links TRBV7-2 to TRBJ2-7; TRBD2 is a possible D gene (6 bases). Trimming removed 7 bases from V and 2 bases from J, with 15 bases in between. CDR1 SGHTA and CDR2 FQGNSA come from the germline V gene. The CDR3 spans 14 residues. CDR3 DNA: TGTGCCAGCACCATCGGGGGAGGCACCTACGAGCAGTACTTC. This encodes CASTIGGGTYEQYF.

J is TRBJ2-1 and V is TRBV18; D is perhaps TRBD1 (5 bases). The CDR3 totals 17 residues. Trimming stripped 0 bases from V and 0 bases from J, with 12 bases between. The germline gives CDR1 KGHSH, CDR2 LQKENI. CDR3 amino acids: CASSPPKGARSYNEQFF. For the CDR3, the DNA is TGTGCCAGCTCACCACCGAAAGGGGCCCGCTCCTACAATGAGCAGTTCTTC.

This clone was observed once. This may be a read error, as it is one base from a much larger clone. V usage is TRBV7-2 and J usage is TRBJ2-5; possibly TRBD1 for D (6 bases). CDR1 SGHTA and CDR2 FQGNSA come from the germline V gene. Trimming pared 6 bases from V and 4 bases from J, leaving 6 bases between. This CDR3 spans 11 amino acids. The CDR3 DNA reads TGTGCCAGCAGAGGGGGAGAGACCCAGTACTTC. Translating gives CASRGGETQYF. Complete variable domain (other parts from reference TRBV7-2 and TRBJ2-5): GAGVSQSPSNKVTEKGKDVELRCDPISGHTALYWYRQSLGQGLEFLIYFQGNSAPDKSGLPSDRFSAERTGGSVSTLTIQRTQQEDSAVYLCASRGGETQYFGPGTRLLVL.

V gene TRBV5-1 combines with J gene TRBJ2-4; tentatively, D is TRBD1 (6 bases). V dropped 4 bases and J dropped 7 bases, with 15 bases sitting between them. Germline lookup yields CDR1 SGHRS and CDR2 YFSETQ. The CDR3 sequence is 14 residues long. CDR3 coding DNA: TGCGCCAGCAGCCAAACAGGGTCAGTGAACATTCAGTACTTC. It codes for CASSQTGSVNIQYF.

This clone was found once. The V gene is TRBV5-1, the J gene TRBJ2-1; D is perhaps TRBD1 (6 bases). This CDR3 contains 16 residues. Trimming pared 3 bases from V and 0 bases from J, leaving 13 bases between. The germline V gene encodes CDR1 SGHRS and CDR2 YFSETQ. The CDR3 DNA reads as TGCGCCAGCAGCTGGCCACAGGGAAGCTCCTACAATGAGCAGTTCTTC. Translation gives CASSWPQGSSYNEQFF.

The chain couples TRBV29-1 to TRBJ1-1; tentative D call: TRBD1 (5 bases). CDR3 length: 14 amino acids. Germline V gene sequence: CDR1 SQVTM, CDR2 ANQGSEA. V gave up 6 bases and J gave up 4 bases, with 18 bases separating them. The CDR3 sequence: CSVASGSQRTEAFF. The DNA of the CDR3 is TGCAGCGTCGCCTCAGGGTCCCAGCGCACTGAAGCTTTCTTT.

DNA for the CDR3: TGCGCCAGCAGCTTTCCGGGGAATGAGCAGTTCTTC. This sequence encodes CASSFPGNEQFF. This sequence joins TRBV5-1 and TRBJ2-1, with D possibly TRBD2 on 5 matching bases. The germline CDR1 and CDR2 sequences are SGHRS and YFSETQ. This CDR3 region has 12 residues. Trimming shortened V by 2 bases and J by 7 bases, and 7 bases separated the two germline ends.

This clone has more than one count but fewer than ten. The chain recombines TRBV5-1 with TRBJ2-7; D might be TRBD1 (6 bases). This CDR3 region has 15 residues. Trimming took off 7 bases at V and 5 bases at J, with 22 bases between the two ends. The germline CDR1 and CDR2 sequences are SGHRS and YFSETQ. CDR3 amino acids: CASGDSTGSFDEQYF. The CDR3 DNA sequence: TGCGCCAGCGGGGATTCGACAGGAAGCTTCGACGAGCAGTACTTC.

There are a few counts of this clone. The rearrangement links TRBV6-1 to TRBJ2-3; TRBD2 might be the D (5 bases). This CDR3 contains 11 residues. Looked up from germline, CDR1 is MNHNS and CDR2 is SASEGT. Trimming cost V 8 bases and J 8 bases, with 11 bases left between them. CDR3 region: CASHLGGTQYF. For the CDR3, the DNA is TGTGCCAGCCACCTAGGAGGTACGCAGTATTTT.

The rearrangement joins TRBV5-1 to TRBJ2-2; D is ambiguous. The CDR3 is 13 residues long. CDR1 is SGHRS and CDR2 is YFSETQ in the germline V gene. Trimming removed 5 bases from V and 0 bases from J, with 5 bases in between. The CDR3 reads CASRGTNTGELFF. In nucleotides, the CDR3 is TGCGCCAGCAGGGGTACGAACACCGGGGAGCTGTTTTTT.

J is TRBJ1-1 and V is TRBV19; D gene unclear. The germline CDR1 and CDR2 sequences are LNHDA and SQIVND (reference sequence). Trimming took 5 bases from V and 3 from J, leaving 10 bases between them. The CDR3 runs 13 residues. The CDR3 nucleotides are TGTGCCAGTAGTCCACGGGGAGACACTGAAGCTTTCTTT. It translates to CASSPRGDTEAFF.

The chain uses TRBV6-5 and TRBJ2-7; the D is unclear. Trimming took 5 bases from V and 6 from J, leaving 11 bases between them. Germline V gene data show CDR1 as MNHEY and CDR2 as SVGAGI. The CDR3 is 12 residues long. The CDR3 DNA follows: TGTGCCAGCAGTGAAGCTGCCGCCGAGCAGTACTTC. Protein: CASSEAAAEQYF.

The table lists this clone with a few counts. The J gene is TRBJ2-1, the V gene TRBV4-3, with TRBD2 as a possible D gene (5 bases). V lost 1 base and J lost 2, with 9 bases in between. The CDR3 contains 15 residues. The germline V gene encodes CDR1 LGHNA and CDR2 YSLEER. The CDR3 nucleotides read TGCGCCAGCAGCCAAGGGAGGCTTACCTACAATGAGCAGTTCTTC. Translating gives CASSQGRLTYNEQFF.

This chain links TRBV5-1 with TRBJ2-3; D not resolved. The ends were cut back, 6 bases at V and 2 bases at J, with 13 bases in the middle. Germline-derived CDR1 and CDR2 are SGHRS and YFSETQ. The CDR3 consists of 14 residues. CDR3 amino acids: CASTHRGTTDTQYF. CDR3 sequence (DNA): TGCGCCAGCACCCACCGCGGAACCACAGATACGCAGTATTTT.

This rearrangement joins TRBV2 to TRBJ2-1; 12 bases agree with TRBD2. Trimming removed 5 bases from V and 10 bases from J; junction bases left unmatched: 12. There are 16 residues in the CDR3. Germline V gene sequence: CDR1 SNHLY, CDR2 FYNNEI. CDR3 coding DNA: TGTGCCAGCAGTAGACTAGCGGGAGCATTAAGCTCCGAGCAGTTCTTC. As protein: CASSRLAGALSSEQFF.

The chain recombines TRBV5-1 with TRBJ2-3; 15 nucleotides agree with TRBD2. V was clipped by 3 bases and J by 3 bases; unmatched bases: 11. The germline V gene encodes CDR1 SGHRS and CDR2 YFSETQ. The CDR3 sequence is 19 residues long. CDR3 residues: CASSYSGLAGGRGTDTQYF. The CDR3 coding sequence is TGCGCCAGCAGCTATTCGGGACTAGCGGGAGGCCGGGGGACAGATACGCAGTATTTT.

The CDR3 DNA reads as TGTGCCAGCAAGGATCGGGCGTGTACCTACAATGAGCAGTTCTTC. Its protein product is CASKDRACTYNEQFF. The V gene is TRBV9, the J gene TRBJ2-1, with unresolved D. Germline lookup yields CDR1 SGDLS and CDR2 YYNGEE. The CDR3 totals 15 residues. Deletions cut 6 bases from V and 2 bases from J, with 15 bases between. The full variable domain, its missing parts supplied by reference TRBV9 and TRBJ2-1, is DSGVTQTPKHLITATGQRVTLRCSPRSGDLSVYWYQQSLDQGLQFLIQYYNGEERAKGNILERFSAQQFPDLHSELNLSSLELGDSALYFCASKDRACTYNEQFFGPGTRLTVL.

J is TRBJ2-1 and V is TRBV7-2, with 7 nucleotides matching TRBD2. V trimming: 4 bases; J trimming: 8 bases; junction bases outside the gene matches: 14. The CDR3 sequence is 16 residues long. Germline V lookup: CDR1 SGHTA, CDR2 FQGNSA. The CDR3 DNA follows: TGTGCCAGCAGCTCCTACGGACTAGTCGTGGCCGATGAGCAGTTCTTC. Translation: CASSSYGLVVADEQFF. The full variable domain, with the rest looked up from reference TRBV7-2 and TRBJ2-1, is GAGVSQSPSNKVTEKGKDVELRCDPISGHTALYWYRQSLGQGLEFLIYFQGNSAPDKSGLPSDRFSAERTGGSVSTLTIQRTQQEDSAVYLCASSSYGLVVADEQFFGPGTRLTVL.

At least ten counts were recorded for this clone. The V and J genes are TRBV2 and TRBJ2-3; 14 bases align to TRBD2. V was pared by 10 bases and J by 4 bases, with 7 bases of the junction left unmatched. Germline-derived CDR1 and CDR2 are SNHLY and FYNNEI. This CDR3 is 15 amino acids long. CDR3 DNA sequence: TGTGCCACCGGGACTAGCGGGAGCGTCGCAGATACGCAGTATTTT. Translating it yields CATGTSGSVADTQYF.

As to this clone: It is likely a read error: a sequence one base away is far more abundant. The rearrangement uses TRBV2 and TRBJ2-3; D ambiguous. The CDR3 is 12 amino acids. With 5 bases removed from V and 4 bases from J, the gap between germline ends came to 7 bases. From germline, CDR1 is SNHLY and CDR2 FYNNEI. The CDR3 nucleotides read TGTGCCAGCAGTTATACCGCAGATACGCAGTATTTT. It translates to CASSYTADTQYF.

The rearrangement links TRBV19 to TRBJ2-1; D tentatively reads TRBD1 or TRBD2 (5 bases each). The V end was cut by 0 bases, the J end by 9 bases, with 18 bases between. Germline V lookup: CDR1 LNHDA, CDR2 SQIVND (reference sequence). This CDR3 region has 16 residues. Written as DNA, the CDR3 is TGTGCCAGTAGTATAGATCAGACGGGCAAGAGGGGTGAGCAGTTCTTC. Protein sequence: CASSIDQTGKRGEQFF.

This clone has a count of ten or more. V usage is TRBV15 and J usage is TRBJ2-5, with a weak D call TRBD2 (5 bases). The germline V gene encodes CDR1 LNHNV and CDR2 YYDKDF (reference sequence). Trimming took off 9 bases at V and 2 bases at J, with 16 bases between the two ends. The CDR3 is made up of 14 amino acids. The CDR3 region is CATPFPGLQETQYF. In DNA form, the CDR3 reads TGTGCCACTCCTTTTCCGGGATTACAAGAGACCCAGTACTTC.

The CDR3 DNA is TGCGCCAGCAGCCCGGGACAGGAAGAAGATACGCAGTATTTT. This encodes CASSPGQEEDTQYF. The chain couples TRBV5-1 to TRBJ2-3; TRBD1 aligns across 8 bases. The V and J ends lost 4 bases and 5 bases, in that order; junction bases with no gene match: 6. CDR3 length: 14 amino acids. Germline CDR1 and CDR2: SGHRS and YFSETQ. The full variable domain, its missing parts supplied by reference TRBV5-1 and TRBJ2-3, is KAGVTQTPRYLIKTRGQQVTLSCSPISGHRSVSWYQQTPGQGLQFLFEYFSETQRNKGNFPGRFSGRQFSNSRSEMNVSTLELGDSALYLCASSPGQEEDTQYFGPGTRLTVL.

This sequence joins TRBV19 and TRBJ1-1, with D tentatively TRBD1 (5 bases). The CDR3 covers 12 residues. CDR1 is LNHDA, CDR2 SQIVND, per germline (reference sequence). Trimming left V 6 bases short and J 5 bases short, with 10 bases between. The CDR3 sequence: CASRHRLTEAFF. In DNA, the CDR3 is TGTGCCAGTAGGCACAGGTTGACTGAAGCTTTCTTT.

The DNA of the CDR3 is TGTGCCAGCAGCGCTGAATGGCGTAGCGGGGGAGAGACCCAGTACTTC. Its protein is CASSAEWRSGGETQYF. J is TRBJ2-5 and V is TRBV9; TRBD2 aligns across 9 bases. CDR1 SGDLS and CDR2 YYNGEE come from the germline V gene. Trimming took 3 bases from V and 4 from J; bases not matched to a gene: 10. The CDR3 contains 16 residues.

In this sample, this clone turned up a few times. The chain combines TRBV7-2 with TRBJ1-1; unclear D gene. V lost 5 bases and J lost 8, with 15 bases in between. CDR3 length: 13 amino acids. Germline V gene sequence: CDR1 SGHTA, CDR2 FQGNSA. DNA of the CDR3: TGTGCCAGCAGCACCGCCTACAGATCGGAAGCTTTCTTT. Translation: CASSTAYRSEAFF.

This clone was seen a handful of times. CDR3 loop: CASRRGVGYEQYF. DNA of the CDR3: TGTGCCAGCCGGAGGGGGGTTGGCTACGAGCAGTACTTC. The rearrangement joins TRBV27 to TRBJ2-7; D assignment may be TRBD1 or TRBD2 (6 bases each). CDR1 and CDR2 (germline): MNHEY, SMNVEV (reference sequence). Trimming took off 8 bases at V and 3 bases at J, with 14 bases between the two ends. The CDR3 is 13 residues long.

As DNA, the CDR3 is TGTGCCAGCAGCTCCTTCCACGAGCAGTACTTC. This gives the protein CASSSFHEQYF. The V call is TRBV7-9, the J call TRBJ2-7, with D hard to call. Between the trimmed V and J ends, which lost 4 bases and 5 bases, there was a span of 6 bases. CDR1 and CDR2 from the germline V gene are SEHNR and FQNEAQ (reference sequence). The CDR3 extends over 11 amino acids.

V and J are TRBV7-2 and TRBJ2-2; D unclear. The CDR3 loop spans 13 amino acids. Germline V CDR1 and CDR2: SGHTA, FQGNSA. V dropped 4 bases and J dropped 3 bases, with 6 bases sitting between them. CDR3 coding DNA: TGTGCCAGCAGCTCCCAAGACACCGGGGAGCTGTTTTTT. Residues: CASSSQDTGELFF.

The chain carries TRBV7-9 and TRBJ2-5; D perhaps matches TRBD1 (5 bases). Trimming stripped 2 bases from V and 5 bases from J, with 15 bases between. This CDR3 comprises 15 residues. From germline, CDR1 is SEHNR and CDR2 FQNEAQ (reference sequence). The CDR3 DNA is TGTGCCAGCAGCTTATTTATGGGGAAGGGGGAGACCCAGTACTTC. Amino acid sequence: CASSLFMGKGETQYF.